This T cell receptor beta chain is from a study of cytomegalovirus exposure and HLA in healthy donors. Study overall: Earlier sequencing of some 170 million T cells yielded about 120 million unique TCR beta sequences. General observations from the study: The authors later linked a missense DCLRE1C variant to TCR beta V- and J-gene trimming. Among TCR beta chains of equal frequency, HLA-associated ones were more clonally expanded in a later analysis.

PCR employed 60 Vbeta and 13 Jbeta primers. Here immunoSEQ multiplex PCR was the method, and the copy in TCRdb shows in-frame clones only, minus some. Among under 200,000 clones listed, 76% were seen once. As concerns this clone: The antigen is not known.

Material: PBMCs. The clonotype originates from a female donor in good health and CMV-seronegative.

The CDR3 reads CASSDGGGLQGEQFF. CDR3 DNA: TGTGCCAGCTCGGATGGGGGGGGCCTTCAAGGTGAGCAGTTCTTC. V and J are TRBV6-5 and TRBJ2-1, with a tentative D call TRBD2 (7 bases). Trimming took off 8 bases at V and 9 bases at J, with 23 bases between the two ends. The CDR3 totals 15 residues. Germline loops: CDR1 MNHEY, CDR2 SVGAGI.